The 2 T cell receptor beta chains listed next were all sequenced from one sample in a study of human CD4 T cells and Enterobacteriaceae. Sorting took every CD4+ cell except CD45RA+CCR7+CD95- naive cells, reaching over 95% purity. The assay was immunoSEQ multiplex PCR, and TCRdb's table has in-frame clones only and misses some. The sample shows fewer than 35,000 clones, 65% to 85% of them seen only once. The sample comprised memory CD4+ T cells from blood. The receptors stem from a human donor in good health.

V and J are TRBV5-5 and TRBJ1-1, with unresolved D. Germline CDR1 reads SGHKS; CDR2 reads YYEKEE (reference sequence). CDR3 length: 13 amino acids. Trimming removed 4 bases at V and 8 bases at J, with 15 bases between. The CDR3 loop is CASSPGVWEEAFF. CDR3 nucleotide sequence: TGTGCCAGCAGCCCCGGTGTTTGGGAGGAAGCTTTCTTT.

The V call is TRBV27, the J call TRBJ2-2; a weak D match, TRBD2 (6 bases). The germline V gene encodes CDR1 MNHEY and CDR2 SMNVEV (reference sequence). V gave up 7 bases and J gave up 8 bases, with 17 bases separating them. This CDR3 region has 14 residues. CDR3 protein: CASTTRESAGELFF. For the CDR3, the DNA is TGTGCCAGCACTACCCGGGAGTCCGCTGGGGAGCTGTTTTTT.